Following are 15 T cell receptor beta chains from one sample sequenced in a study of T cell responses to AZD1222 COVID-19 vaccine. TCRdb keeps only in-frame clones here, not all; method: immunoSEQ multiplex PCR. The top ten hold around 3.4% of the sample, which has 120,000 to 150,000 clones, around 88% seen once. This specimen consisted of peripheral blood, obtained on day 0 of MenACWY control vaccination. The receptors stem from an adult in good health.

V gene TRBV7-9 combines with J gene TRBJ2-7; 8 bases line up with TRBD1. Germline V CDR1 and CDR2: SEHNR, FQNEAQ (reference sequence). This CDR3 is 15 amino acids long. Germline trimming cut 5 bases from V and 5 bases from J; bases unmatched to any gene: 11. This CDR3 reads CASSPTDRVQHEQYF. The CDR3 DNA reads TGTGCCAGCAGCCCAACGGACAGGGTACAGCACGAGCAGTACTTC.

The J gene is TRBJ2-5, the V gene TRBV5-6; D ambiguous. The germline V gene encodes CDR1 SGHDT and CDR2 YYEEEE. The CDR3 consists of 14 residues. V was cut by 0 bases and J by 4 bases, with 10 bases left in between. As DNA, the CDR3 is TGTGCCAGCAGCTTGGTCTCTAGACGAGAGACCCAGTACTTC. This codes for CASSLVSRRETQYF.

V usage is TRBV2 and J usage is TRBJ2-2, with D unresolved. Germline lookup yields CDR1 SNHLY and CDR2 FYNNEI. V was shortened by 4 bases and J by 6 bases, with 6 bases between the two germline ends. The CDR3 runs 12 residues. This CDR3 reads CASSGDAGELFF. In nucleotides, the CDR3 is TGTGCCAGCAGTGGGGATGCCGGGGAGCTGTTTTTT.

The V gene is TRBV27, the J gene TRBJ2-7, with 9 bases aligning to TRBD1. Germline-derived CDR1 and CDR2 are MNHEY and SMNVEV (reference sequence). There are 15 residues in the CDR3. With 4 bases clipped from V and 2 bases from J, the junction kept 6 bases outside the gene matches. In nucleotides, the CDR3 is TGTGCCAGCAGTTGGTTCGGGACAGGGACCTACGAGCAGTACTTC. Protein sequence: CASSWFGTGTYEQYF.

This clone was recorded only once. V gene TRBV18 combines with J gene TRBJ2-5, with 10 bases lining up with TRBD1. The CDR3 contains 19 residues. With 1 base clipped from V and 5 bases from J, the junction kept 16 bases outside the gene matches. Per germline, CDR1 KGHSH and CDR2 LQKENI. The CDR3 sequence is CASSPLGTGATAGRETQYF. The DNA of the CDR3 is TGTGCCAGCTCACCACTCGGGACAGGGGCGACAGCGGGACGGGAGACCCAGTACTTC. The full variable domain, in which reference TRBV18 and TRBJ2-5 provide the parts outside the CDR3, is NAGVMQNPRHLVRRRGQEARLRCSPMKGHSHVYWYRQLPEEGLKFMVYLQKENIIDESGMPKERFSAEFPKEGPSILRIQQVVRGDSAAYFCASSPLGTGATAGRETQYFGPGTRLLVL.

This clone was counted at least ten times. V usage is TRBV5-1 and J usage is TRBJ1-1, with no clear D. Germline loops: CDR1 SGHRS, CDR2 YFSETQ. The V gene lost 0 bases and the J gene lost 6 bases, with 18 bases spanning the gap. There are 16 residues in the CDR3. As DNA, the CDR3 is TGCGCCAGCAGCTTGGGTTCCCCCGGGCAGGAACCTGAAGCTTTCTTT. It translates to CASSLGSPGQEPEAFF.

The V call is TRBV6-5, the J call TRBJ2-6; the D is unclear. The V end lost 6 bases, the J end lost 1 base, and 10 bases lay between the germline ends. The germline V gene encodes CDR1 MNHEY and CDR2 SVGAGI. The CDR3 sequence is 15 residues long. The CDR3 DNA reads TGTGCCAGCAGCCCCCGGCCTTCTGGGGCCAACGTCCTGACTTTC. The encoded protein is CASSPRPSGANVLTF.

This clone turned up a few times. V gene TRBV27 combines with J gene TRBJ2-3; D is ambiguous. The length of the CDR3 is 16 residues. Trimming took off 0 bases at V and 10 bases at J, with 20 bases between the two ends. In germline, CDR1 is MNHEY, CDR2 SMNVEV (reference sequence). CDR3 protein: CASSLSPTRLHGAQYF. The CDR3 bases are TGTGCCAGCAGTTTATCGCCGACTCGCCTCCATGGGGCGCAGTATTTT.

The chain has TRBV5-6 and TRBJ2-3; D gene uncertain. The V gene's germline CDR1 is SGHDT and CDR2 YYEEEE. CDR3 size: 16 residues. Between the trimmed V and J ends, which lost 1 base and 0 bases, there was a span of 12 bases. The CDR3 coding sequence is TGTGCCAGCAGCTTGAGTGTGGAACGGAGCACAGATACGCAGTATTTT. Protein sequence: CASSLSVERSTDTQYF.

The chain recombines TRBV4-2 with TRBJ2-3; D gene uncertain. CDR1 and CDR2 from the germline V gene are LGHNA and YNFKEQ. V shed 0 bases and J shed 3 bases, with 10 bases lying between them. This CDR3 is 15 amino acids long. CDR3 in amino acids: CASSQDEWKTDTQYF. The CDR3 DNA follows: TGTGCCAGCAGCCAAGATGAATGGAAGACAGATACGCAGTATTTT.

This rearrangement joins TRBV7-2 to TRBJ2-2, with D uncertain. Trimming took off 1 base at V and 4 bases at J, with 10 bases between the two ends. The CDR3 sequence is 15 residues long. Per the germline V gene, CDR1 is SGHTA and CDR2 is FQGNSA. CDR3 protein: CASSLVAASTGELFF. As DNA, the CDR3 is TGTGCCAGCAGCTTAGTCGCGGCGAGCACCGGGGAGCTGTTTTTT.

The chain carries TRBV28 and TRBJ2-7, with D possibly matching TRBD1 (5 bases). The CDR3 runs 14 residues. V lost 3 bases to trimming and J lost 3 bases, with 12 bases between them. CDR1 and CDR2 (germline): MDHEN, SYDVKM. For the CDR3, the DNA is TGTGCCAGCAGTTTCCCCCGCCAGGGCTACGAGCAGTACTTC. Protein: CASSFPRQGYEQYF.

This chain joins TRBV28 and TRBJ2-5; the D is unclear. Germline V gene sequence: CDR1 MDHEN, CDR2 SYDVKM. With 1 base removed from V and 6 bases from J, the gap between germline ends came to 9 bases. This CDR3 has 13 amino acids. CDR3 sequence (DNA): TGTGCCAGCAGTTTATCCTTCGACCAGACCCAGTACTTC. It translates to CASSLSFDQTQYF.

The genes are TRBV18 and TRBJ2-3; possibly TRBD1 or TRBD2 for D (5 bases each). Deletions cut 8 bases from V and 2 bases from J, with 17 bases between. Germline-derived CDR1 and CDR2 are KGHSH and LQKENI. This CDR3 contains 15 residues. CDR3 bases: TGTGCCAGCCGAGATAAGGGACGTGCCACAGATACGCAGTATTTT. As protein: CASRDKGRATDTQYF.

The chain uses TRBV7-3 and TRBJ2-1; 7 bases align to TRBD2. CDR1 SGHTA and CDR2 FQGTGA come from the germline V gene. This CDR3 has 17 amino acids. V lost 0 bases, J lost 1 base, and 6 bases stayed unmatched. Written as DNA, the CDR3 is TGTGCCAGCAGCTTAACGCTCGGCGGGGGTTCCTACAATGAGCAGTTCTTC. Translated, it gives CASSLTLGGGSYNEQFF.